This passage covers 30 T cell receptor beta chains from one sample sequenced in a study of blood T cell repertoires in COVID-19. The table came from immunoSEQ multiplex PCR; TCRdb's copy has only in-frame clones and leaves some out. Of over 150,000 clones in the sample, around 84% were seen once. Sample: peripheral blood. The receptors were gathered from a human donor in a cohort sampled during active COVID-19.

The chain combines TRBV7-2 with TRBJ1-6, with 12 bases identical to TRBD1. The CDR3 is made up of 16 amino acids. The V gene's germline CDR1 is SGHTA and CDR2 FQGNSA. Trimming removed 2 bases from V and 10 bases from J; junction bases left unmatched: 6. This CDR3 is CASSLSGTGGASPLHF. The CDR3 DNA is TGTGCCAGCAGCTTAAGCGGGACAGGGGGCGCGTCACCCCTCCACTTT.

Points on this clone: The sample carries other DNA sequences with the same CDR3. V usage is TRBV28 and J usage is TRBJ1-4; no firm D call. Trimming removed 6 bases from V and 0 bases from J, with 11 bases in between. The CDR3 consists of 15 residues. CDR1 is MDHEN and CDR2 is SYDVKM in the germline V gene. Written as DNA, the CDR3 is TGTGCCAGCAGACCAGGTGGCGCAACTAATGAAAAACTGTTTTTT. Translating gives CASRPGGATNEKLFF.

This chain links TRBV7-2 with TRBJ1-1; no firm D call. V dropped 1 base and J dropped 3 bases, with 15 bases sitting between them. Germline CDR1 and CDR2: SGHTA and FQGNSA. The CDR3 length is 16 residues. The CDR3 here is CASSLVFTVPYTEAFF. The CDR3 nucleotides are TGTGCCAGCAGCTTAGTGTTTACAGTCCCTTACACTGAAGCTTTCTTT.

J is TRBJ2-5 and V is TRBV5-6, with a tentative D call TRBD2 (7 bases). V was trimmed by 6 bases and J by 5 bases, leaving 20 bases between them. Looked up from germline, CDR1 is SGHDT and CDR2 is YYEEEE. The CDR3 contains 15 residues. For the CDR3, the DNA is TGTGCCAGCACCAACCTGGGGGGGGCCTTGGAGACCCAGTACTTC. Its protein product is CASTNLGGALETQYF.

This chain uses TRBV14 with TRBJ2-7; no firm D call. The CDR3 is made up of 17 amino acids. V was clipped by 4 bases and J by 0 bases, with 19 bases between them. The germline V gene has CDR1 SGHDN and CDR2 FVKESK. The CDR3 DNA reads as TGTGCCAGCAGCCGAACCCTCGGCGGCTCCAGCTCCTACGAGCAGTACTTC. Translated: CASSRTLGGSSSYEQYF.

This chain connects TRBV6-1 to TRBJ1-6; D not certain. CDR3 length equals 14 residues. CDR1 and CDR2 from the germline V gene are MNHNS and SASEGT. V was trimmed by 0 bases and J by 7 bases, leaving 7 bases between them. The DNA for the CDR3 is TGTGCCAGCAGTGAAGCGCCGGAGAATTCACCCCTCCACTTT. This sequence encodes CASSEAPENSPLHF.

This chain joins TRBV5-5 and TRBJ2-1; D possibly corresponds to TRBD2 (5 bases). Per germline, CDR1 SGHKS and CDR2 YYEKEE (reference sequence). V was trimmed by 4 bases and J by 0 bases, leaving 14 bases between them. The CDR3 runs to 16 residues. Here the CDR3 DNA reads TGTGCCAGCAGCCGCCCACCGGGAAACTCCTACAATGAGCAGTTCTTC. Translation gives CASSRPPGNSYNEQFF.

The chain links TRBV7-9 to TRBJ2-7, with TRBD2 matching 10 bases. Per germline, CDR1 SEHNR and CDR2 FQNEAQ (reference sequence). This CDR3 contains 13 residues. Trimming removed 8 bases from V and 3 bases from J; junction bases left unmatched: 4. For the CDR3, the DNA is TGTGCCAGCTTCGGGACTAGCGTCTACGAGCAGTACTTC. Amino acid sequence: CASFGTSVYEQYF.

This clone has a single count. This chain links TRBV6-5 with TRBJ2-5; TRBD2 agrees at 10 bases. The length of the CDR3 is 16 residues. Germline V CDR1 and CDR2: MNHEY, SVGAGI. V was clipped by 4 bases and J by 5 bases; unmatched bases: 10. In nucleotides, the CDR3 is TGTGCCAGCAGTTTGACTAGCGGGTCCGGGGGTGAGACCCAGTACTTC. It specifies CASSLTSGSGGETQYF.

This clone has more than one count but fewer than ten. The chain couples TRBV19 to TRBJ1-5; 8 nucleotides line up with TRBD1. Trimming took 4 bases from V and 1 from J; bases not matched to a gene: 3. CDR1 and CDR2 from the germline V gene are LNHDA and SQIVND (reference sequence). The CDR3 extends over 15 amino acids. In DNA form, the CDR3 reads TGTGCCAGTAGTACCGACAGGGGCAGCAATCAGCCCCAGCATTTT. It codes for CASSTDRGSNQPQHF. Together with reference TRBV19 and TRBJ1-5, the CDR3 gives the full variable domain: DGGITQSPKYLFRKEGQNVTLSCEQNLNHDAMYWYRQDPGQGLRLIYYSQIVNDFQKGDIAEGYSVSREKKESFPLTVTSAQKNPTAFYLCASSTDRGSNQPQHFGDGTRLSIL.

The V call is TRBV28, the J call TRBJ2-3, with D perhaps matching TRBD2 (6 bases). Germline V gene data show CDR1 as MDHEN and CDR2 as SYDVKM. With 3 bases removed from V and 0 bases from J, the gap between germline ends came to 10 bases. The CDR3 sequence is 15 residues long. The CDR3 bases are TGTGCCAGCAGTTTGATCGGGACTAGCACAGATACGCAGTATTTT. This translates into CASSLIGTSTDTQYF.

V is TRBV7-7 and J is TRBJ2-6; maybe TRBD2 (5 bases). The V and J ends lost 6 bases and 1 base respectively, with 13 bases between them. Germline CDR1 reads SSHAT; CDR2 reads FNYEAQ (reference sequence). The CDR3 covers 16 residues. CDR3 in DNA: TGTGCCAGCAGTCACTCTCGGGGATCTGGGGCCAACGTCCTGACTTTC. This codes for CASSHSRGSGANVLTF.

V is TRBV24-1 and J is TRBJ2-1; D unresolved. Germline values: CDR1 KGHDR, CDR2 SFDVKD. V lost 9 bases and J 5 bases, leaving 19 bases between the germline ends. The CDR3 covers 15 residues. The CDR3 region has the DNA TGTGCCACCGGAGTCACGGAAAAGGCCCACAATGAGCAGTTCTTC. This sequence encodes CATGVTEKAHNEQFF.

V gene TRBV5-1 combines with J gene TRBJ2-1; the D gene is possibly TRBD2 (5 bases). The CDR3 is 15 amino acids. With 0 bases removed from V and 9 bases from J, the gap between germline ends came to 16 bases. Germline V lookup: CDR1 SGHRS, CDR2 YFSETQ. CDR3 in amino acids: CASSLGGWAGAEQFF. The CDR3 DNA reads as TGCGCCAGCAGCTTGGGAGGGTGGGCAGGCGCTGAGCAGTTCTTC. The full variable domain, completed using reference TRBV5-1 and TRBJ2-1, is KAGVTQTPRYLIKTRGQQVTLSCSPISGHRSVSWYQQTPGQGLQFLFEYFSETQRNKGNFPGRFSGRQFSNSRSEMNVSTLELGDSALYLCASSLGGWAGAEQFFGPGTRLTVL.

The rearrangement joins TRBV2 to TRBJ2-5; 9 bases are shared with TRBD2. This CDR3 comprises 14 residues. The trim removed 4 bases at V and 5 bases at J, leaving 5 bases unmatched. CDR1 SNHLY and CDR2 FYNNEI come from the germline V gene. CDR3: CASSAGTSRETQYF. CDR3 DNA sequence: TGTGCCAGCAGTGCAGGGACTAGCAGGGAGACCCAGTACTTC. The variable domain in full, with the rest retrieved from reference TRBV2 and TRBJ2-5, is EPEVTQTPSHQVTQMGQEVILRCVPISNHLYFYWYRQILGQKVEFLVSFYNNEISEKSEIFDDQFSVERPDGSNFTLKIRSTKLEDSAMYFCASSAGTSRETQYFGPGTRLLVL.

The chain employs TRBV19 and TRBJ2-7; D remains unclear. The CDR3 totals 13 residues. Trimming pared 2 bases from V and 2 bases from J, leaving 7 bases between. Germline CDR1 and CDR2: LNHDA and SQIVND (reference sequence). The CDR3 DNA follows: TGTGCCAGTAGTATAACAGCAACCTACGAGCAGTACTTC. Translation: CASSITATYEQYF.

This chain uses TRBV28 with TRBJ2-7; 9 positions match TRBD1. V lost 5 bases, J lost 7 bases, and 9 bases stayed unmatched. CDR1 MDHEN and CDR2 SYDVKM come from the germline V gene. This CDR3 is built from 14 residues. The CDR3 loop reads CASSVTGGRLEQYF. The CDR3 bases are TGTGCCAGCAGTGTTACAGGGGGCCGGCTTGAGCAGTACTTC.

The chain employs TRBV6-5 and TRBJ2-5; 7 bases are shared with TRBD1. CDR1 MNHEY and CDR2 SVGAGI come from the germline V gene. CDR3 length equals 16 residues. V shed 0 bases and J 4 bases; nucleotides not matched to a gene: 8. The CDR3 DNA reads TGTGCCAGCAGTTACTCGGGACCCACAGGGGTAGAGACCCAGTACTTC. Translation: CASSYSGPTGVETQYF.

J is TRBJ2-2 and V is TRBV10-3; maybe TRBD1 (5 bases). V lost 5 bases to trimming and J lost 4 bases, with 8 bases between them. Germline CDR1 ENHRY, CDR2 SYGVKD. This CDR3 has 13 residues. The CDR3: CAISFRVTGELFF. CDR3 coding DNA: TGTGCCATCAGTTTCAGGGTCACCGGGGAGCTGTTTTTT.

The chain joins TRBV7-9 to TRBJ2-2; the D is unclear. CDR3 size: 12 residues. The germline gives CDR1 SEHNR, CDR2 FQNEAQ (reference sequence). V lost 5 bases, J lost 3 bases, and 4 bases lay in between. The CDR3 bases are TGTGCCAGCAGCGTCTACACCGGGGAGCTGTTTTTT. It encodes CASSVYTGELFF.

The CDR3 region is CASGYRVTLNTEAFF. In DNA, the CDR3 is TGTGCCAGCGGATACAGGGTGACACTGAACACTGAAGCTTTCTTT. The chain is built from TRBV5-6 and TRBJ1-1; D is perhaps TRBD1 (6 bases). Trimming removed 7 bases from V and 0 bases from J, with 16 bases in between. The germline V gene encodes CDR1 SGHDT and CDR2 YYEEEE. The CDR3 extends over 15 amino acids.

The J gene is TRBJ2-1, the V gene TRBV4-1; 12 positions agree with TRBD2. The junction had 4 bases not matched to a gene; V was cut back by 3 bases and J by 7 bases. CDR3 length: 15 residues. CDR1 and CDR2 (germline): MGHRA, YSYEKL. The CDR3 DNA reads as TGCGCCAGCAGCCAGTGGACTAGCGGGATGAATGAGCAGTTCTTC. Protein product: CASSQWTSGMNEQFF.

This chain links TRBV5-1 with TRBJ2-5; 7 nucleotides match TRBD2. The germline CDR1 and CDR2 sequences are SGHRS and YFSETQ. The CDR3 contains 14 residues. V shed 2 bases and J 5 bases; nucleotides not matched to a gene: 6. The CDR3 nucleotides are TGCGCCAGCAGCTTTGTGGGAGGGCTGGAGACCCAGTACTTC. Its protein product is CASSFVGGLETQYF.

The V and J genes are TRBV21-1 and TRBJ2-7; TRBD1 is the table's D call and was not checked against the DNA. TRBV21-1 is an annotated pseudogene. This CDR3 has 15 amino acids. CDR3 bases: TGTGCCAGCAGCGCAGGATGGGACACAAACTACGAGCAGTACTTC. Amino acids: CASSAGWDTNYEQYF.

The chain couples TRBV7-9 to TRBJ1-6; 10 positions match TRBD1. This CDR3 has 16 amino acids. V was pared by 5 bases and J by 7 bases, with 8 bases of the junction left unmatched. In germline, CDR1 is SEHNR, CDR2 FQNEAQ (reference sequence). The DNA for the CDR3 is TGTGCCAGCAGCCTTCGGACAGGGGGATTAAATTCACCCCTCCACTTT. It is translated as CASSLRTGGLNSPLHF.

This clone was found a few times. This CDR3 is CASSQADGAGGYEKLFF. The CDR3 DNA reads as TGTGCCAGCAGCCAGGCAGACGGCGCGGGGGGATATGAAAAACTGTTTTTT. This chain joins TRBV4-2 and TRBJ1-4, with a weak D call TRBD1 (5 bases). The CDR3 is 17 residues long. The germline V gene encodes CDR1 LGHNA and CDR2 YNFKEQ. With 3 bases removed from V and 6 bases from J, the gap between germline ends came to 20 bases.

J is TRBJ2-5 and V is TRBV28; possible D gene TRBD2, 5 bases. V lost 1 base and J 1 base, leaving 13 bases between the germline ends. The CDR3 consists of 16 residues. Per germline, CDR1 MDHEN and CDR2 SYDVKM. CDR3 sequence reads: CASSLYSAESQETQYF. For the CDR3, the DNA is TGTGCCAGCAGTTTATACTCAGCGGAAAGCCAAGAGACCCAGTACTTC.

This clone was detected once. This chain uses TRBV2 with TRBJ2-7; 10 bases map to TRBD1. The CDR3 is made up of 13 amino acids. Germline loops: CDR1 SNHLY, CDR2 FYNNEI. V lost 5 bases and J lost 3; bases outside the gene matches: 1. The CDR3 spells CASSRTGGYEQYF. The CDR3 coding sequence is TGTGCCAGCAGTAGGACAGGGGGCTACGAGCAGTACTTC.

The chain recombines TRBV29-1 with TRBJ2-3; D is ambiguous. Germline V lookup: CDR1 SQVTM, CDR2 ANQGSEA. Trimming removed 7 bases at V and 4 bases at J, with 9 bases between. This CDR3 region has 11 residues. The DNA for the CDR3 is TGCAGCGCCGCGGCCCCAGATACGCAGTATTTT. The encoded protein is CSAAAPDTQYF.

The chain is built from TRBV5-6 and TRBJ2-1; D not certain. V was shortened by 1 base and J by 9 bases, with 11 bases between the two germline ends. Germline V CDR1 and CDR2: SGHDT, YYEEEE. The CDR3 covers 13 residues. Here the CDR3 DNA reads TGTGCCAGCAGCTTGTCTTTGTCCGGTGAGCAGTTCTTC. It codes for CASSLSLSGEQFF.